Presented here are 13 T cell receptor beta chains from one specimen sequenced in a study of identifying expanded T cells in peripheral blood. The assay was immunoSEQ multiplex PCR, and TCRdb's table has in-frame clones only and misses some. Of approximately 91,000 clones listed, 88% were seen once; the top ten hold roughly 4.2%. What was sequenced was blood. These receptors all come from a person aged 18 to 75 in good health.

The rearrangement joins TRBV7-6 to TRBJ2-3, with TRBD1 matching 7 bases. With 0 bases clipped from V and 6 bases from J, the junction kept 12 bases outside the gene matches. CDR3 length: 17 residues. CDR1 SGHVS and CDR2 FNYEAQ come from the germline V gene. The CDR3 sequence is CASSLAAVTGMIDTQYF. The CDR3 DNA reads TGTGCCAGCAGCTTAGCGGCGGTGACAGGGATGATTGATACGCAGTATTTT.

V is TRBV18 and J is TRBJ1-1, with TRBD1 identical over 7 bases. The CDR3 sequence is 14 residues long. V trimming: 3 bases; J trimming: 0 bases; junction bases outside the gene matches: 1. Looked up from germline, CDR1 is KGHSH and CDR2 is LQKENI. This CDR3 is CASSPDRLNTEAFF. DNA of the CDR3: TGTGCCAGCTCACCGGACAGGTTGAACACTGAAGCTTTCTTT.

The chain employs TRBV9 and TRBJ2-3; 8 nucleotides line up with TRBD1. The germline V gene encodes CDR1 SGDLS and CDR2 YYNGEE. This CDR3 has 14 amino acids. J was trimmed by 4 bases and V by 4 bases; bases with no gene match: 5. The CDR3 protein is CASSIRTGPDTQYF. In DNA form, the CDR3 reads TGTGCCAGCAGCATACGGACAGGGCCAGATACGCAGTATTTT.

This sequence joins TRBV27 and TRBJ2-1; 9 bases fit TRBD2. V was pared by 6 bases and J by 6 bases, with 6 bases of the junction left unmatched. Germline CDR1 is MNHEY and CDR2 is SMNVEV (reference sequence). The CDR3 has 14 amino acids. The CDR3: CASRGGLAFNEQFF. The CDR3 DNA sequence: TGTGCCAGCAGGGGGGGACTAGCCTTCAATGAGCAGTTCTTC.

For the CDR3, the DNA is TGTGCCAGCAGCTTAGATGGAGGGGGCGGGAGGGCCTACGAGCAGTACTTC. It encodes CASSLDGGGGRAYEQYF. The chain carries TRBV11-2 and TRBJ2-7; 9 bases fit TRBD2. Trimming removed 0 bases from V and 2 bases from J; junction bases left unmatched: 8. Per germline, CDR1 SGHAT and CDR2 FQNNGV. The CDR3 consists of 17 residues.

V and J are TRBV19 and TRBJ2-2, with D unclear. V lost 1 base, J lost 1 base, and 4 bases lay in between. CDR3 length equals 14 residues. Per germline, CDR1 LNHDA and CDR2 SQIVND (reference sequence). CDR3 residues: CASSIGENTGELFF. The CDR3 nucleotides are TGTGCCAGTAGTATAGGGGAGAACACCGGGGAGCTGTTTTTT.

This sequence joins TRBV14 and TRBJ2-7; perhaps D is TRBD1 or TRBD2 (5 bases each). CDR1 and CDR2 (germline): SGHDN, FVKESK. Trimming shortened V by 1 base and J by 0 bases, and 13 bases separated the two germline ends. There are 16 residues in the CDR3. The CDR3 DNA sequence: TGTGCCAGCAGCCAAGTTTTGAGGGGCCACTCCTACGAGCAGTACTTC. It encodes CASSQVLRGHSYEQYF. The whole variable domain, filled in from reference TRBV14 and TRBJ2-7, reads EAGVTQFPSHSVIEKGQTVTLRCDPISGHDNLYWYRRVMGKEIKFLLHFVKESKQDESGMPNNRFLAERTGGTYSTLKVQPAELEDSGVYFCASSQVLRGHSYEQYFGPGTRLTVT.

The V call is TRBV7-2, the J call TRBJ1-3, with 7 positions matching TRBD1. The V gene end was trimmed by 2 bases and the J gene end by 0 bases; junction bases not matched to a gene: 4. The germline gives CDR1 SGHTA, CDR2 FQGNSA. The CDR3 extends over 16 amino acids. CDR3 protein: CASSLTGANSGNTIYF. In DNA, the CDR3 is TGTGCCAGCAGCTTAACAGGGGCAAACTCTGGAAACACCATATATTTT.

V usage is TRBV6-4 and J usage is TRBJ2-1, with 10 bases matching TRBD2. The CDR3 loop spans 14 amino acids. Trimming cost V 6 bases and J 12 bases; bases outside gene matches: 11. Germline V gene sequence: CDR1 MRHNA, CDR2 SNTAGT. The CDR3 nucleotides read TGTGCCAGCAGCGGGACTAGCGAGCCAATGAGGCAGTTCTTC. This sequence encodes CASSGTSEPMRQFF.

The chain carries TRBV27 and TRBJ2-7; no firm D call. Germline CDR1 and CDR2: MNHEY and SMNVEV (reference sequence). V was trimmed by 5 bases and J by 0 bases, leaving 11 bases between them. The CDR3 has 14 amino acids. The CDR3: CASSGPPHSYEQYF. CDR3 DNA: TGTGCCAGCAGTGGTCCACCCCACTCCTACGAGCAGTACTTC.

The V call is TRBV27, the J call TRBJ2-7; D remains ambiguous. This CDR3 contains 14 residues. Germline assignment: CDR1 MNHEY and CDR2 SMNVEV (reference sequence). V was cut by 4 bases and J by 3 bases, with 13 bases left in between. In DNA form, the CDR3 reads TGTGCCAGCAGTTCGGGCTTAACTAACTACGAGCAGTACTTC. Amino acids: CASSSGLTNYEQYF.

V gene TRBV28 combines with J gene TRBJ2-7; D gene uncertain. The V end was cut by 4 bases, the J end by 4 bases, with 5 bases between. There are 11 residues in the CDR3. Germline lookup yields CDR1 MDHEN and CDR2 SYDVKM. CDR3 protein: CASSWFYEQYF. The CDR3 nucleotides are TGTGCCAGCAGTTGGTTTTACGAGCAGTACTTC.

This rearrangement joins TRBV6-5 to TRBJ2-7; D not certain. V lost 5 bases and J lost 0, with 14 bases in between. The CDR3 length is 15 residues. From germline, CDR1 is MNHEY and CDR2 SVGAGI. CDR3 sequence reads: CASSPTILSSYEQYF. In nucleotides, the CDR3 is TGTGCCAGCAGTCCGACCATACTATCCTCCTACGAGCAGTACTTC.